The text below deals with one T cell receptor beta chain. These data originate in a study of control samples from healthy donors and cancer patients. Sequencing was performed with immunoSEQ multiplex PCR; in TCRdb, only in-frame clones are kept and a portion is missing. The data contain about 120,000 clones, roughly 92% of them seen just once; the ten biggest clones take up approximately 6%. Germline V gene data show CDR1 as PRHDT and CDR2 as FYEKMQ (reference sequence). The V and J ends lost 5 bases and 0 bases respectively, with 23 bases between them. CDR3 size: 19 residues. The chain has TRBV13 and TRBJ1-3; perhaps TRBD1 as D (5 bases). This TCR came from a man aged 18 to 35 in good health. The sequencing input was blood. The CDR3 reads CASSRSPFPGEDSGNTIYF. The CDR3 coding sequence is TGTGCCAGCAGCCGGAGTCCCTTTCCGGGGGAAGACTCTGGAAACACCATATATTTT.